What follows are 24 T cell receptor beta chains derived from one specimen sequenced in a study of CD8 T cells in ankylosing spondylitis. From the 5' RACE reads, TCRdb called clonotypes with MiXCR, one entry per CDR3 protein. The sample lists 50,000 to 75,000 distinct CDR3 sequences, around 6.5% seen once, with roughly 5% in the top ten. What was sequenced was synovial fluid, either unsorted or a sorted T cell fraction (not recorded which). The receptor set was obtained from a male donor with ankylosing spondylitis.

This clonotype was counted between two and nine times. This chain links TRBV7-6 with TRBJ2-3, with D possibly being TRBD2 (5 bases). The germline CDR1 and CDR2 sequences are SGHVS and FNYEAQ. The CDR3 totals 13 residues. V lost 5 bases and J lost 4, with 10 bases in between. The DNA of the CDR3 is TGTGCCAGCAGCGGGAGCGTCGCAGATACGCAGTATTTT. Amino acids: CASSGSVADTQYF.

Ten or more counts support this clonotype. The chain links TRBV6-1 to TRBJ2-7; 7 bases map to TRBD1. CDR1 is MNHNS and CDR2 is SASEGT in the germline V gene. The length of the CDR3 is 15 residues. With 7 bases clipped from V and 2 bases from J, the junction kept 11 bases outside the gene matches. CDR3 in DNA: TGTGCCAGCATTCCCATCGGGCAGGGGGCCTACGAGCAGTACTTC. It is translated as CASIPIGQGAYEQYF.

By share, this clonotype ranks as medium-sized. The chain uses TRBV7-8 and TRBJ2-3, with D possibly being TRBD2 (6 bases). V lost 3 bases and J lost 0, with 16 bases in between. This CDR3 contains 17 residues. Germline CDR1 and CDR2: SGHVS and FQNEAQ. Written as DNA, the CDR3 is TGTGCCAGCAGCTTTAGGGGTGGGGGAGGAAGCACAGATACGCAGTATTTT. As protein: CASSFRGGGGSTDTQYF.

This clonotype has a handful of counts. The CDR3 does not close with the conserved phenylalanine or tryptophan, likely indicating a read error. The DNA is omitted, as the CDR3 cannot be located on it reliably, and the CDR3 follows TCRdb's listing. The chain has TRBV7-9 and TRBJ2-3. Germline lookup yields CDR1 SEHNR and CDR2 FQNEAQ (reference sequence). The CDR3 length equals 13 residues, ends included. CDR3: CASSQSLSTDTQY.

At least ten counts were recorded for this clonotype. This chain joins TRBV12-3 or TRBV12-4 and TRBJ2-1; TRBD2 aligns across 10 bases. Germline trimming cut 2 bases from V and 8 bases from J; bases unmatched to any gene: 6. The CDR3 extends over 15 amino acids. The CDR3 spells CASSLHLAGVYEQFF. DNA of the CDR3: TGTGCCAGCAGTTTACACCTAGCGGGAGTGTATGAGCAGTTCTTC.

The sample holds many counts of this clonotype. CDR3 region: CASSLVRTGGELFF. CDR3 sequence (DNA): TGTGCCAGCAGCTTAGTCCGGACAGGGGGGGAGCTGTTTTTT. J is TRBJ2-2 and V is TRBV11-2; TRBD1 matches at 8 bases. J lost 8 bases, V lost 1 base, and 3 bases had no gene match. Looked up from germline, CDR1 is SGHAT and CDR2 is FQNNGV. This CDR3 region has 14 residues.

The chain uses TRBV7-9 and TRBJ2-7; 10 bases match TRBD1. The CDR3 loop spans 15 amino acids. CDR1 is SEHNR, CDR2 FQNEAQ, per germline (reference sequence). The V and J ends lost 3 bases and 9 bases, in that order; junction bases with no gene match: 11. CDR3 sequence reads: CASSFETGGRRGQYF. The CDR3 DNA reads as TGTGCCAGCAGCTTCGAGACAGGGGGCCGTCGTGGGCAGTACTTC.

This clonotype showed up many times. This chain uses TRBV5-1 with TRBJ2-1, with TRBD1 as a possible D gene (6 bases). V shed 4 bases and J shed 5 bases, with 13 bases lying between them. CDR3 size: 14 residues. Germline V gene data show CDR1 as SGHRS and CDR2 as YFSETQ. The CDR3 DNA reads as TGCGCCAGCAGCAGTGGACAGCCTAACAATGAGCAGTTCTTC. Protein: CASSSGQPNNEQFF.

This clonotype was seen repeatedly, ten times or more. V usage is TRBV7-2 and J usage is TRBJ2-3; D possibly corresponds to TRBD2 (6 bases). The CDR3 extends over 13 amino acids. Between the trimmed V and J ends, which lost 3 bases and 6 bases, there was a span of 10 bases. Germline V gene data show CDR1 as SGHTA and CDR2 as FQGNSA. For the CDR3, the DNA is TGTGCCAGCAGCTTGGGACTCGCGGATACGCAGTATTTT. Amino acid sequence: CASSLGLADTQYF. The whole variable domain, remainder taken from reference TRBV7-2 and TRBJ2-3, is GAGVSQSPSNKVTEKGKDVELRCDPISGHTALYWYRQSLGQGLEFLIYFQGNSAPDKSGLPSDRFSAERTGGSVSTLTIQRTQQEDSAVYLCASSLGLADTQYFGPGTRLTVL.

CDR3 residues: CASSLAGTAGLGGYTF. The CDR3 DNA sequence: TGTGCCAGCAGCTTAGCAGGGACAGCTGGTCTGGGTGGCTACACCTTC. The chain is built from TRBV7-9 and TRBJ1-2; 7 positions agree with TRBD1. The CDR3 is 16 amino acids. CDR1 and CDR2 (germline): SEHNR, FQNEAQ (reference sequence). V dropped 0 bases and J dropped 7; count of bases not matched to a gene: 11.

The V gene is TRBV9, the J gene TRBJ1-1; D perhaps matches TRBD1 (6 bases). With 3 bases removed from V and 2 bases from J, the gap between germline ends came to 17 bases. CDR1 and CDR2 (germline): SGDLS, YYNGEE. The CDR3 runs 16 residues. The CDR3 coding sequence is TGTGCCAGCAGCGCACAAACCGGGACACATAACACTGAAGCTTTCTTT. As protein: CASSAQTGTHNTEAFF.

Ten or more counts support this clonotype. This sequence joins TRBV3-1 and TRBJ2-1, with TRBD2 as a possible D gene (5 bases). V lost 2 bases to trimming and J lost 9 bases, with 14 bases between them. This CDR3 spans 14 amino acids. Germline assignment: CDR1 LGHDT and CDR2 YNNKEL (reference sequence). The CDR3 DNA sequence: TGTGCCAGCAGCCAAAGAGGAACGGCGGGTGAGCAGTTCTTC. Translation: CASSQRGTAGEQFF.

This clonotype was seen at least ten times. The chain has TRBV9 and TRBJ2-7; 9 nucleotides agree with TRBD1. Per germline, CDR1 SGDLS and CDR2 YYNGEE. Trimming removed 0 bases from V and 1 base from J; junction bases left unmatched: 5. The CDR3 is 16 residues long. The CDR3 DNA follows: TGTGCCAGCAGCGTAGGGTCGGGACAGGGATCCTACGAGCAGTACTTC. It encodes CASSVGSGQGSYEQYF.

This clonotype turned up a few times. The gene calls are TRBV20-1 and TRBJ2-7, with D perhaps TRBD2 (5 bases). Trimming removed 2 bases from V and 6 bases from J, with 14 bases in between. The CDR3 sequence is 13 residues long. Looked up from germline, CDR1 is DFQATT and CDR2 is SNEGSKA (reference sequence). The CDR3 sequence: CSARSVSGFEQYF. The CDR3 DNA reads as TGCAGTGCTAGATCTGTATCGGGGTTCGAGCAGTACTTC.

This clonotype is classed as medium-sized. CDR3 region: CASSSRDPFNYGYTF. CDR3 bases: TGTGCCAGCAGTTCCCGGGATCCTTTTAACTATGGCTACACCTTC. The chain joins TRBV12-3 or TRBV12-4 to TRBJ1-2; D uncertain. The CDR3 has 15 amino acids. Trimming shortened V by 4 bases and J by 1 base, and 13 bases separated the two germline ends.

Ten or more counts support this clonotype. This chain connects TRBV7-2 to TRBJ2-3, with TRBD2 matching over 8 bases. This CDR3 spans 15 amino acids. CDR1 SGHTA and CDR2 FQGNSA come from the germline V gene. With 2 bases clipped from V and 1 base from J, the junction kept 2 bases outside the gene matches. The CDR3 protein is CASSLQTSGTDTQYF. CDR3 DNA: TGTGCCAGCAGCTTACAGACTAGCGGCACAGATACGCAGTATTTT.

This clonotype showed up just a few times. No DNA is shown, since the ends of the CDR3 on it are uncertain; the CDR3 is the one TCRdb lists. V and J are TRBV25-1 and TRBJ2-7; the table names TRBD1, a call not compared with the DNA. The CDR3 comprises 15 residues, both ends counted. The germline V gene encodes CDR1 MGHDK and CDR2 SYGVNS. CDR3 protein: CASSTSVGVSYEQYF.

This clonotype was counted at least ten times. The genes are TRBV7-3 and TRBJ2-6; 8 bases agree with TRBD1. Germline assignment: CDR1 SGHTA and CDR2 FQGTGA. V trimming: 2 bases; J trimming: 1 base; junction bases outside the gene matches: 4. The CDR3 loop spans 17 amino acids. CDR3 residues: CASSLSHRGSGANVLTF. DNA for the CDR3: TGTGCCAGCAGCTTATCGCACAGGGGGTCTGGGGCCAACGTCCTGACTTTC.

The table lists this clonotype with a few counts. The chain uses TRBV4-3 and TRBJ2-3; 12 nucleotides align to TRBD2. Trimming cost V 3 bases and J 3 bases; bases outside gene matches: 7. CDR1 is LGHNA and CDR2 is YSLEER in the germline V gene. The CDR3 is 17 residues long. The CDR3 is CASSQRLAGEGTDTQYF. The DNA for the CDR3 is TGCGCCAGCAGCCAGAGACTAGCGGGAGAGGGTACAGATACGCAGTATTTT.

Many counts were recorded for this clonotype. V and J are TRBV24-1 and TRBJ1-2; D unclear. There are 12 residues in the CDR3. Trimming took off 9 bases at V and 8 bases at J, with 15 bases between the two ends. Germline assignment: CDR1 KGHDR and CDR2 SFDVKD. The CDR3 DNA is TGTGCCACCCCATGGGGTCCTCCCGGCTACACCTTC. This translates into CATPWGPPGYTF.

This clonotype was seen a few times. This CDR3 is CSARKKREGDFYNEQFF. The CDR3 DNA sequence: TGCAGTGCTAGGAAAAAGCGGGAGGGGGATTTCTACAATGAGCAGTTCTTC. The J gene is TRBJ2-1, the V gene TRBV20-1; TRBD2 aligns across 10 bases. CDR1 and CDR2 (germline): DFQATT, SNEGSKA (reference sequence). V lost 3 bases to trimming and J lost 3 bases; unmatched junction nucleotides: 11. There are 17 residues in the CDR3.

This clonotype came up a few times. J is TRBJ2-7 and V is TRBV6-1; 8 nucleotides line up with TRBD1. Trimming removed 5 bases from V and 2 bases from J; junction bases left unmatched: 5. Germline CDR1 is MNHNS and CDR2 is SASEGT. The CDR3 extends over 14 amino acids. CDR3 coding DNA: TGTGCCAGCAGTCCCCCGGACAGGGCCTACGAGCAGTACTTC. Protein: CASSPPDRAYEQYF.

This clonotype was detected many times. The chain is built from TRBV5-1 and TRBJ2-7; a weak D match, TRBD2 (6 bases). Trimming pared 4 bases from V and 0 bases from J, leaving 14 bases between. The CDR3 runs 15 residues. The germline gives CDR1 SGHRS, CDR2 YFSETQ. Here the CDR3 reads CASSTTGRDSYEQYF. In nucleotides, the CDR3 is TGCGCCAGCAGCACCACTGGGCGGGACTCCTACGAGCAGTACTTC.

This clonotype was seen ten or more times. The chain employs TRBV30 and TRBJ2-1, with 14 bases fitting TRBD2. Germline V gene lookup returns CDR1 GTSNPN and CDR2 SVGIG (reference sequence). The V and J ends lost 4 bases and 8 bases, in that order; junction bases with no gene match: 7. CDR3 size: 15 residues. The DNA for the CDR3 is TGTGCCTGGAACACCGGGACTAGCGGGAGTGATGAGCAGTTCTTC. This gives the protein CAWNTGTSGSDEQFF. The full variable domain, rest sourced from reference TRBV30 and TRBJ2-1, is SQTIHQWPATLVQPVGSPLSLECTVEGTSNPNLYWYRQAAGRGLQLLFYSVGIGQISSEVPQNLSASRPQDRQFILSSKKLLLSDSGFYLCAWNTGTSGSDEQFFGPGTRLTVL.